These 16 T cell receptor beta chains were all obtained from the same sample, sequenced in a study of cytomegalovirus exposure and HLA in healthy donors. Primers for the PCR totalled 60 Vbeta and 13 Jbeta. The data were produced by immunoSEQ multiplex PCR, yet TCRdb's version contains in-frame clones alone and is incomplete. The repertoire holds about 170,000 clones, with 55% to 65% as singletons. Sequencing used PBMCs. The receptors come from a man in his forties in good health and CMV-seronegative.

V gene TRBV19 combines with J gene TRBJ1-5; unclear D gene. CDR3 length: 15 residues. Germline CDR1 reads LNHDA; CDR2 reads SQIVND (reference sequence). Trimming pared 3 bases from V and 1 base from J, leaving 10 bases between. The CDR3 DNA is TGTGCCAGTAGTATCATTCCGGGAAGCAATCAGCCCCAGCATTTT. It codes for CASSIIPGSNQPQHF.

On this clone itself: An end of the junction does not agree with germline; a read error may underlie this. This chain connects TRBV2 to TRBJ2-5; the D gene is possibly TRBD2 (6 bases). The germline gives CDR1 SNHLY, CDR2 FYNNEI. CDR3 size: 17 residues. CDR3 bases: TGTGCCAACAGTGAAATTGGGGCTAGCGAGAGACAAGAGACCCAGTACTTC. This encodes CANSEIGASERQETQYF. Full variable domain (missing parts from reference TRBV2 and TRBJ2-5): EPEVTQTPSHQVTQMGQEVILRCVPISNHLYFYWYRQILGQKVEFLVSFYNNEISEKSEIFDDQFSVERPDGSNFTLKIRSTKLEDSAMYFCANSEIGASERQETQYFGPGTRLLVL.

This clone was seen a handful of times. The CDR3 sequence is CATSREGVRGEQFF. DNA of the CDR3: TGTGCCACCAGCAGAGAAGGAGTACGTGGGGAGCAGTTCTTC. The chain employs TRBV15 and TRBJ2-1; D is unresolved. Trimming shortened V by 0 bases and J by 10 bases, and 13 bases separated the two germline ends. This CDR3 spans 14 amino acids. Germline CDR1 LNHNV, CDR2 YYDKDF (reference sequence).

Here the CDR3 DNA reads TGTGCCAGCAGCTCGGGACAGGGGAGCAACACCATATATTTT. Translating gives CASSSGQGSNTIYF. The chain employs TRBV7-2 and TRBJ1-3; 10 bases match TRBD1. V was pared by 4 bases and J by 7 bases, with 4 bases of the junction left unmatched. The CDR3 has 14 residues. Germline V lookup: CDR1 SGHTA, CDR2 FQGNSA.

This chain connects TRBV9 to TRBJ1-2; 7 bases agree with TRBD1. Germline V CDR1 and CDR2: SGDLS, YYNGEE. This CDR3 is built from 13 residues. Germline trimming cut 5 bases from V and 4 bases from J; bases unmatched to any gene: 5. The CDR3 here is CASSTGALYGYTF. The CDR3 DNA sequence: TGTGCCAGCAGTACAGGGGCACTCTATGGCTACACCTTC.

Only a few counts were recorded for this clone. The chain has TRBV5-1 and TRBJ2-5, with 7 bases matching TRBD1. Germline V CDR1 and CDR2: SGHRS, YFSETQ. J lost 2 bases, V lost 2 bases, and 3 bases had no gene match. This CDR3 contains 14 residues. The CDR3 is CASSLYRGQETQYF. The CDR3 DNA reads as TGCGCCAGCAGCTTATACAGGGGTCAAGAGACCCAGTACTTC.

There are a few counts of this clone. The genes are TRBV19 and TRBJ2-1, with D unresolved. V lost 6 bases and J lost 0, with 18 bases in between. Per the germline V gene, CDR1 is LNHDA and CDR2 is SQIVND (reference sequence). This CDR3 is built from 17 residues. The CDR3 spells CASRSPPERSSYNEQFF. CDR3 DNA sequence: TGTGCCAGTAGATCCCCTCCGGAGAGGAGCTCCTACAATGAGCAGTTCTTC.

The genes are TRBV19 and TRBJ2-7; TRBD1 matches 12 bases. V lost 6 bases to trimming and J lost 5 bases; unmatched junction nucleotides: 11. Germline loops: CDR1 LNHDA, CDR2 SQIVND (reference sequence). This CDR3 spans 16 amino acids. As DNA, the CDR3 is TGTGCCAGTAGCCCCCGGGACAGGGGGCGCGACCACGAGCAGTACTTC. It specifies CASSPRDRGRDHEQYF.

In this sample, this clone turned up once. The chain uses TRBV12-5 and TRBJ2-3; 9 positions agree with TRBD2. Germline V gives CDR1 LGHNT, CDR2 FRNRAP. The CDR3 runs to 20 residues. The V segment lost 6 bases and the J segment 6 bases; nucleotides outside the gene matches: 25. CDR3 sequence reads: CASGAVDRPYGGLAVDTQYF. CDR3 bases: TGTGCTAGTGGGGCCGTGGACAGGCCTTACGGGGGACTAGCTGTGGATACGCAGTATTTT.

J is TRBJ1-2 and V is TRBV7-9, with no clear D. The length of the CDR3 is 13 residues. Germline V gives CDR1 SEHNR, CDR2 FQNEAQ (reference sequence). The V end lost 4 bases, the J end lost 7 bases, and 13 bases lay between the germline ends. The CDR3 DNA is TGTGCCAGCAGCTCCAGCCCCCCGGGTGGCTACACCTTC. Residues: CASSSSPPGGYTF.

The J gene is TRBJ2-1, the V gene TRBV9; 7 positions agree with TRBD2. V trimming: 4 bases; J trimming: 9 bases; junction bases outside the gene matches: 7. CDR3 length: 13 residues. Germline loops: CDR1 SGDLS, CDR2 YYNGEE. The CDR3 is CASSNGLVPEQFF. Here the CDR3 DNA reads TGTGCCAGCAGCAACGGACTAGTCCCTGAGCAGTTCTTC. Using reference TRBV9 and TRBJ2-1 for the parts outside the CDR3, the full variable domain is DSGVTQTPKHLITATGQRVTLRCSPRSGDLSVYWYQQSLDQGLQFLIQYYNGEERAKGNILERFSAQQFPDLHSELNLSSLELGDSALYFCASSNGLVPEQFFGPGTRLTVL.

This clone turned up a few times. This chain links TRBV30 with TRBJ1-2, with 7 bases fitting TRBD1. J lost 8 bases, V lost 1 base, and 7 bases had no gene match. This CDR3 region has 13 residues. In germline, CDR1 is GTSNPN, CDR2 SVGIG (reference sequence). In DNA form, the CDR3 reads TGTGCCTGGAGTGCATCGACAGGGCTCGGCTACACCTTC. Translation: CAWSASTGLGYTF.

This sequence joins TRBV6-5 and TRBJ1-1, with D unclear. V was clipped by 7 bases and J by 7 bases, with 13 bases between them. The CDR3 extends over 12 amino acids. CDR1 and CDR2 from the germline V gene are MNHEY and SVGAGI. CDR3 DNA: TGTGCCAGCATGGGTTACGGGAGTGAAGCTTTCTTT. Translating gives CASMGYGSEAFF.

V usage is TRBV7-6 and J usage is TRBJ2-3; 7 bases are a match to TRBD2. The CDR3 consists of 16 residues. Germline values: CDR1 SGHVS, CDR2 FNYEAQ. V lost 4 bases to trimming and J lost 0 bases; unmatched junction nucleotides: 7. The CDR3 region has the DNA TGTGCCAGCAGCTCACTCGGGGGGACTAGCACAGATACGCAGTATTTT. This sequence encodes CASSSLGGTSTDTQYF.

The J gene is TRBJ1-6, the V gene TRBV6-5; no reliable D call. There are 16 residues in the CDR3. The germline CDR1 and CDR2 sequences are MNHEY and SVGAGI. Trimming removed 0 bases at V and 9 bases at J, with 15 bases between. CDR3 sequence (DNA): TGTGCCAGCAGTTACTCCTCTGAGGCGGGAATTTCACCCCTCCACTTT. It specifies CASSYSSEAGISPLHF.

The J gene is TRBJ1-2, the V gene TRBV29-1, with a weak D call TRBD1 (6 bases). The CDR3 is 13 residues long. In germline, CDR1 is SQVTM, CDR2 ANQGSEA. Trimming removed 6 bases at V and 7 bases at J, with 18 bases between. CDR3 sequence reads: CSVDTGSSSGYTF. For the CDR3, the DNA is TGCAGCGTGGACACAGGGTCCTCCTCTGGCTACACCTTC.